One and the same sample provided the 10 T cell receptor beta chains below, sequenced in a study of blood T cells in healthy people across ages. The second PCR ran about 6 to 12 cycles with a sample-barcoded 5' primer and J-beta primers. MiXCR, applied by TCRdb to the 5' RACE reads, yields one record per CDR3 protein. The sample carries 630,000 or so distinct CDR3 sequences, approximately 30% recorded once. Sequencing used blood. The receptors here all came from a woman older than 75 in good health.

The rearrangement links TRBV4-2 to TRBJ1-1, with 10 bases lining up with TRBD1. Germline V gene data show CDR1 as LGHNA and CDR2 as YNFKEQ. J was trimmed by 3 bases and V by 0 bases; bases with no gene match: 4. This CDR3 has 16 residues. CDR3: CASSQEGTGVDTEAFF. The CDR3 bases are TGTGCCAGCAGCCAAGAAGGGACAGGGGTAGACACTGAAGCTTTCTTT.

The chain links TRBV7-2 to TRBJ2-6; D gene uncertain. The V gene lost 8 bases and the J gene lost 4 bases, with 9 bases spanning the gap. The germline gives CDR1 SGHTA, CDR2 FQGNSA. The CDR3 covers 13 residues. The CDR3 nucleotides read TGTGCCAGCGGACCAGGCGGGGCCAACGTCCTGACTTTC. This sequence encodes CASGPGGANVLTF.

The chain uses TRBV5-4 and TRBJ2-7, with D tentatively TRBD1 or TRBD2 (5 bases each). Germline lookup yields CDR1 SGHNT and CDR2 YYREEE (reference sequence). This CDR3 is built from 16 residues. V lost 3 bases and J lost 0, with 16 bases in between. The CDR3 region has the DNA TGTGCCAGCAGCTCCTATGGGGATGGGGGCTCCTACGAGCAGTACTTC. It translates to CASSSYGDGGSYEQYF.

This clonotype was seen a few times. A much larger clone lies one base from this, so it may be a read error. This chain connects TRBV20-1 to TRBJ2-7; tentative D call: TRBD1 (6 bases). The CDR3 has 15 amino acids. Germline values: CDR1 DFQATT, CDR2 SNEGSKA (reference sequence). Trimming removed 0 bases from V and 9 bases from J, with 21 bases in between. In DNA, the CDR3 is TGCAGTGCTAGAGATCCCCGGGACATTCTATCGGGGCAGTACTTC. It yields the protein CSARDPRDILSGQYF.

The chain has TRBV7-9 and TRBJ2-5; 8 bases map to TRBD2. Trimming removed 11 bases from V and 2 bases from J; junction bases left unmatched: 10. This CDR3 comprises 14 residues. Germline loops: CDR1 SEHNR, CDR2 FQNEAQ (reference sequence). CDR3 nucleotide sequence: TGTGCCGGGGGAGCGGGGGCCCAACAAGAGACCCAGTACTTC. Its translation is CAGGAGAQQETQYF.

This clonotype was seen more than once but under ten times. This chain links TRBV6-6 with TRBJ2-2; D remains unclear. The germline gives CDR1 MNHNY, CDR2 SVGAGI (reference sequence). The CDR3 contains 13 residues. The ends were cut back, 4 bases at V and 6 bases at J, with 9 bases in the middle. CDR3: CASSFSGPGELFF. The DNA for the CDR3 is TGTGCCAGCAGTTTCTCTGGGCCCGGGGAGCTGTTTTTT.

This clonotype was picked up many times. The rearrangement joins TRBV5-1 to TRBJ2-7; D unresolved. The germline V gene has CDR1 SGHRS and CDR2 YFSETQ. With 1 base removed from V and 2 bases from J, the gap between germline ends came to 13 bases. The CDR3 spans 15 residues. Here the CDR3 reads CASSLSGSVPYEQYF. CDR3 DNA sequence: TGCGCCAGCAGCTTGTCGGGCAGTGTTCCCTACGAGCAGTACTTC.

J is TRBJ1-1 and V is TRBV3-1; the D is unclear. The germline CDR1 and CDR2 sequences are LGHDT and YNNKEL (reference sequence). Trimming cost V 4 bases and J 7 bases, with 10 bases left between them. The length of the CDR3 is 12 residues. CDR3 residues: CASSRVTGEAFF. DNA for the CDR3: TGTGCCAGCAGCCGAGTGACTGGTGAAGCTTTCTTT.

V is TRBV15 and J is TRBJ2-7; TRBD2 is a possible D gene (11 bases). V was shortened by 7 bases and J by 5 bases, with 33 bases between the two germline ends. Germline V gives CDR1 LNHNV, CDR2 YYDKDF (reference sequence). The CDR3 extends over 19 amino acids. The CDR3 nucleotides are TGTGCCACCACCACAGCTCCGGGACAGGGGACTAGCGGAGCCGACGAGCAGTACTTC. It encodes CATTTAPGQGTSGADEQYF.

This clonotype was found many times. The J gene is TRBJ2-2, the V gene TRBV11-2; D is possibly TRBD1 or TRBD2 (5 bases each). CDR3 length equals 14 residues. CDR1 SGHAT and CDR2 FQNNGV come from the germline V gene. V was cut by 5 bases and J by 4 bases, with 11 bases left in between. CDR3 sequence: CASSLGTVTGELFF. CDR3 bases: TGTGCCAGCAGCCTCGGGACCGTCACCGGGGAGCTGTTTTTT.